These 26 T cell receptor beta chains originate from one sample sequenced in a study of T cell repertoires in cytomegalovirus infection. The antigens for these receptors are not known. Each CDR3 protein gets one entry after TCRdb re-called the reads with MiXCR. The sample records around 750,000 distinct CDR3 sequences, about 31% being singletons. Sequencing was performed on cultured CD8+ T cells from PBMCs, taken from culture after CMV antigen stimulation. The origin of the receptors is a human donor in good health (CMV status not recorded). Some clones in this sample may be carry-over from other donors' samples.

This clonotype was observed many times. In DNA, the CDR3 is TGCAGTGCTCGTACAGAATCGGGCAATCAGCCCCAGCATTTT. Translation: CSARTESGNQPQHF. The V gene is TRBV20-1, the J gene TRBJ1-5; D gene unclear. V was shortened by 5 bases and J by 2 bases, with 13 bases between the two germline ends. The CDR3 covers 14 residues. In germline, CDR1 is DFQATT, CDR2 SNEGSKA (reference sequence).

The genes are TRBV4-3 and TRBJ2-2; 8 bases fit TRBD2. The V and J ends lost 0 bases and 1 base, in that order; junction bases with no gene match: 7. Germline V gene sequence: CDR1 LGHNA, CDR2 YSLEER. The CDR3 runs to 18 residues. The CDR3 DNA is TGCGCCAGCAGCCAAGATACAGCGGGGGCCATGAACACCGGGGAGCTGTTTTTT. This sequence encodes CASSQDTAGAMNTGELFF.

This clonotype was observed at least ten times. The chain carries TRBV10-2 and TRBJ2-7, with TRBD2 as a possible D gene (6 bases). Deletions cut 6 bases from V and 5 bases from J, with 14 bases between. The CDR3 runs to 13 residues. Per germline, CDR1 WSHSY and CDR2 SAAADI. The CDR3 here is CASSLFREDEQYF. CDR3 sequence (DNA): TGCGCCAGCAGCCTTTTCAGGGAGGACGAGCAGTACTTC.

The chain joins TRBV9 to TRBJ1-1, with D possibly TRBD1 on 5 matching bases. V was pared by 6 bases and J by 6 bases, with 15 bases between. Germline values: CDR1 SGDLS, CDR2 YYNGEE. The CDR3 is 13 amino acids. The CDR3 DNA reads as TGTGCCAGCACCTCGGTGGGGCGACCTGAAGCTTTCTTT. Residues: CASTSVGRPEAFF.

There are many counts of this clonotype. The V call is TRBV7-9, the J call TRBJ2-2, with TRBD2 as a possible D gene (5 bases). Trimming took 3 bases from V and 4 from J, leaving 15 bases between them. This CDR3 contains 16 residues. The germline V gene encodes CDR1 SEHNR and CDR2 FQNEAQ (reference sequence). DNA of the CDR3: TGTGCCAGCAGCTTTCCTGCAGGTCGGGGCACCGGGGAGCTGTTTTTT. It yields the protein CASSFPAGRGTGELFF. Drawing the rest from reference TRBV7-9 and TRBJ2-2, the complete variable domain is DTGVSQNPRHKITKRGQNVTFRCDPISEHNRLYWYRQTLGQGPEFLTYFQNEAQLEKSRLLSDRFSAERPKGSFSTLEIQRTEQGDSAMYLCASSFPAGRGTGELFFGEGSRLTVL.

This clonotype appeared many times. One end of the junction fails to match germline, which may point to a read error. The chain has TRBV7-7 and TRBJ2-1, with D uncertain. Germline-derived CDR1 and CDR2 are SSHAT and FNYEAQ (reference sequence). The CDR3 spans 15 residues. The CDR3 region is CASSLGVGAYNEQFF. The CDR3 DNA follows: TGTGCTAGCAGCTTAGGAGTCGGAGCCTACAATGAGCAGTTCTTC.

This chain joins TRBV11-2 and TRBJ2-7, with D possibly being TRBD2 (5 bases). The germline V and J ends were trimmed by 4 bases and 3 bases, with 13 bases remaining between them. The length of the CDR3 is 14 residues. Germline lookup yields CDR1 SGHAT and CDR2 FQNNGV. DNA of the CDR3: TGTGCCAGCAGCTCTAAGGGAGTGGGCTACGAGCAGTACTTC. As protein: CASSSKGVGYEQYF.

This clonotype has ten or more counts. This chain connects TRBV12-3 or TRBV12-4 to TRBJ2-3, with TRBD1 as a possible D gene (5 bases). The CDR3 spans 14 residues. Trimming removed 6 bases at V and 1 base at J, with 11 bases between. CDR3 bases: TGTGCCAGCAGCCACACAGGACGCACAGATACGCAGTATTTT. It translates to CASSHTGRTDTQYF.

CDR3 nucleotide sequence: TGCGCCAGCAGCCCCCGGGGTAAAACCCAGGGGCCTGGAAACACCATATATTTT. Translating gives CASSPRGKTQGPGNTIYF. V and J are TRBV4-3 and TRBJ1-3; D may be TRBD1 (6 bases). Germline-derived CDR1 and CDR2 are LGHNA and YSLEER. The CDR3 extends over 18 amino acids. V lost 4 bases to trimming and J lost 2 bases, with 21 bases between them.

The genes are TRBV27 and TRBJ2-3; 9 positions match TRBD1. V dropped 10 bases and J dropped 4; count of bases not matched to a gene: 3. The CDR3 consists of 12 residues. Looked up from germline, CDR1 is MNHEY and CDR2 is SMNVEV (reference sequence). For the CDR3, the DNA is TGTGCCATCGGACAGGGGCCAGATACGCAGTATTTT. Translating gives CAIGQGPDTQYF.

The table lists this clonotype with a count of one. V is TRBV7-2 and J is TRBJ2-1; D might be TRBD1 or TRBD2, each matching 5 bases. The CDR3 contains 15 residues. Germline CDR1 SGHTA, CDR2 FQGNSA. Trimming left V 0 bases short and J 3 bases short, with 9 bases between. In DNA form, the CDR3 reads TGTGCCAGCAGCTTAGCGGGGGAGCTCTACAATGAGCAGTTCTTC. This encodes CASSLAGELYNEQFF.

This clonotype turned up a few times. The CDR3 coding sequence is TGTGCCAGCAGCTTGGGAGGGATCTTAGGACTCACAGATACGCAGTATTTT. It translates to CASSLGGILGLTDTQYF. This chain links TRBV5-6 with TRBJ2-3, with a possible D match to TRBD2 (5 bases). Germline CDR1 reads SGHDT; CDR2 reads YYEEEE. V lost 0 bases to trimming and J lost 2 bases, with 16 bases between them. The CDR3 sequence is 17 residues long.

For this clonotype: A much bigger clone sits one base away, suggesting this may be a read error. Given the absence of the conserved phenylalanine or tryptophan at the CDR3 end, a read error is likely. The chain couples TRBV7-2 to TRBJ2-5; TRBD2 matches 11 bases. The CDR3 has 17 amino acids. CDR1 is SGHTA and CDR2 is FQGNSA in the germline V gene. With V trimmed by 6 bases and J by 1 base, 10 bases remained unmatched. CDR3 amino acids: CASSSRLAGTIQETQYS. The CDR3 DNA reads TGTGCCAGCAGTTCCCGACTAGCGGGGACAATCCAAGAGACCCAGTACTCC.

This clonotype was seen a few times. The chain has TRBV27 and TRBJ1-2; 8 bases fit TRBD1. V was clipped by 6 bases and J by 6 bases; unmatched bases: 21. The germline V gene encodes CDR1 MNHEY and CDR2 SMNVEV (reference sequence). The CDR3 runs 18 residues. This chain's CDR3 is CASRGSTGAPSISDGYTF. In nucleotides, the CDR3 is TGTGCCAGCAGAGGATCGACAGGGGCACCTTCCATAAGCGATGGCTACACCTTC.

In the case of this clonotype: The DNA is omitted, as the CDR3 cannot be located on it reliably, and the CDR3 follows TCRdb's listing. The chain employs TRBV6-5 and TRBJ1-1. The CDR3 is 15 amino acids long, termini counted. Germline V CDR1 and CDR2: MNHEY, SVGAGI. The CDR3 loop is CASSSSTGANTEAFF.

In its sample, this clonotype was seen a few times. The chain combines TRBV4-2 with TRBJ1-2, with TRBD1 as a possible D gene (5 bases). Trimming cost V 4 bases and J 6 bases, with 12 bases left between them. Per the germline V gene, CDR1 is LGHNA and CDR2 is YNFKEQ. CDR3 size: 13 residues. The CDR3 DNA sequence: TGTGCCAGCAGCCGGCAGGGACCTAATGGCTACACCTTC. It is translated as CASSRQGPNGYTF.

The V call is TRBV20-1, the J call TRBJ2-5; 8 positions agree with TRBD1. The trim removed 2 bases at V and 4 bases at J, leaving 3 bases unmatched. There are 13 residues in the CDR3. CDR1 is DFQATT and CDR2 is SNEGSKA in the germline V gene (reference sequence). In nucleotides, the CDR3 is TGCAGTGCTAGAACCGGGACAGGAGAGACCCAGTACTTC. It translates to CSARTGTGETQYF.

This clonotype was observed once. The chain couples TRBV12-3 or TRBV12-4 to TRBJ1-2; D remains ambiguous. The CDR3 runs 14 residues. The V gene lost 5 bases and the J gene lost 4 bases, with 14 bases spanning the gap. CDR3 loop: CASSPGRNFYGYTF. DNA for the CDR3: TGTGCCAGCAGTCCCGGACGGAACTTCTATGGCTACACCTTC.

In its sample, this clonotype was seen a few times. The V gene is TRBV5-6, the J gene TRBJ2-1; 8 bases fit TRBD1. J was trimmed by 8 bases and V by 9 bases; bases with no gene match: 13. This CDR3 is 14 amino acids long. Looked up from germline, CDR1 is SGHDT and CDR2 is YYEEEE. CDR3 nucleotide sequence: TGTGCCACCAGGAAGGGGACAGGAGAGCATGAGCAGTTCTTC. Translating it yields CATRKGTGEHEQFF. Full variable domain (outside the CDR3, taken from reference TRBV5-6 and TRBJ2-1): DAGVTQSPTHLIKTRGQQVTLRCSPKSGHDTVSWYQQALGQGPQFIFQYYEEEERQRGNFPDRFSGHQFPNYSSELNVNALLLGDSALYLCATRKGTGEHEQFFGPGTRLTVL.

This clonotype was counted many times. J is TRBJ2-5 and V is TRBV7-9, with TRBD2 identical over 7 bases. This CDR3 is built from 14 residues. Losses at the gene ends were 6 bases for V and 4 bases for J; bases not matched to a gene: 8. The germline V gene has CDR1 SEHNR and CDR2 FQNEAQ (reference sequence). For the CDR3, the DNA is TGTGCCAGCAGTTCAAGCGGGGCGGGAGAGACCCAGTACTTC. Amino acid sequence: CASSSSGAGETQYF.

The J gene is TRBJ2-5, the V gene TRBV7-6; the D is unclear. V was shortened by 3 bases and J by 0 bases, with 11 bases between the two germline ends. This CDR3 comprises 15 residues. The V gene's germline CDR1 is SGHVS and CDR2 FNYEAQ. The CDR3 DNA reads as TGTGCCAGCAGCTTTTCGACTGAGTACCAAGAGACCCAGTACTTC. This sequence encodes CASSFSTEYQETQYF. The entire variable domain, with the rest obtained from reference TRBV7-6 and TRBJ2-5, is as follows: GAGVSQSPRYKVTKRGQDVALRCDPISGHVSLYWYRQALGQGPEFLTYFNYEAQQDKSGLPNDRFSAERPEGSISTLTIQRTEQRDSAMYRCASSFSTEYQETQYFGPGTRLLVL.

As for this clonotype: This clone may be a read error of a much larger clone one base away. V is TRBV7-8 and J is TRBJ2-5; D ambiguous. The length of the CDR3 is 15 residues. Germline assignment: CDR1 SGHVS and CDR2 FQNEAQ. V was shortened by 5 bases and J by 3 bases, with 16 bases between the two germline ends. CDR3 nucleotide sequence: TGTGCCAGCAGCCCTTTCGGACGGTGGGAAGAGACCCAGTACTTC. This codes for CASSPFGRWEETQYF.

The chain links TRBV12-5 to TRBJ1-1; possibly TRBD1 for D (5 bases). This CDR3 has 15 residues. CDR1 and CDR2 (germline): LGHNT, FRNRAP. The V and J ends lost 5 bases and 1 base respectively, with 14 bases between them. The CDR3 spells CASGPTRGPNTEAFF. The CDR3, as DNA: TGTGCTAGTGGTCCCACGCGGGGCCCGAACACTGAAGCTTTCTTT.

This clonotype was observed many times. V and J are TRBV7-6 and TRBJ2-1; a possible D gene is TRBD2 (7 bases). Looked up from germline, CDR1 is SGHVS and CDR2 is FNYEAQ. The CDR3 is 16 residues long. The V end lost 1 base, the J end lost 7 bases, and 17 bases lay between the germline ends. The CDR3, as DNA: TGTGCCAGCAGCTTAGAGGTGGGGGGGCCCAAGAATGAGCAGTTCTTC. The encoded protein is CASSLEVGGPKNEQFF.

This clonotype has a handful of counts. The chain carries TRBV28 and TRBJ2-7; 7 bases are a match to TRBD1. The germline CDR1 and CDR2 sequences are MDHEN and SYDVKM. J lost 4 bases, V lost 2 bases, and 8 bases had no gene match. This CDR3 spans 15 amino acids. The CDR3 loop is CASSLQGQLWYEQYV. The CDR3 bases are TGTGCCAGCAGTTTACAGGGACAGTTGTGGTACGAGCAGTACGTC.

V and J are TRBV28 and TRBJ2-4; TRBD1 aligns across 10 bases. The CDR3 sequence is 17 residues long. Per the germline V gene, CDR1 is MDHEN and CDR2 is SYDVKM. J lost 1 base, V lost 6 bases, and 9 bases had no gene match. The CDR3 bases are TGTGCCAGCAGAGACGGGACAGGGGATTCGGCCAAAAACATTCAGTACTTC. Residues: CASRDGTGDSAKNIQYF. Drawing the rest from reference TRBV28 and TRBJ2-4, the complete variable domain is DVKVTQSSRYLVKRTGEKVFLECVQDMDHENMFWYRQDPGLGLRLIYFSYDVKMKEKGDIPEGYSVSREKKERFSLILESASTNQTSMYLCASRDGTGDSAKNIQYFGAGTRLSVL.